The next 16 T cell receptor beta chains were all read from a single sample in a study of glioma-infiltrating T cells after dendritic cell vaccination. The assay was immunoSEQ multiplex PCR, and TCRdb's table has in-frame clones only and misses some. The sample consists of roughly 70,000 clones, 82% of them appearing once. The starting material was blood, obtained before dendritic cell vaccination. The receptors shown here come from a human donor with glioblastoma.

The chain has TRBV28 and TRBJ1-2; TRBD1 might be the D (6 bases). Trimming took off 3 bases at V and 0 bases at J, with 11 bases between the two ends. There are 15 residues in the CDR3. Per germline, CDR1 MDHEN and CDR2 SYDVKM. The CDR3 nucleotides read TGTGCCAGCAGTTTGGGGGGGGCCTCTAACTATGGCTACACCTTC. Translated: CASSLGGASNYGYTF.

CDR3 bases: TGTGCCAGTATCCCCAGTCGAATGAACACTGAAGCTTTCTTT. It is translated as CASIPSRMNTEAFF. V usage is TRBV19 and J usage is TRBJ1-1; no reliable D call. The CDR3 sequence is 14 residues long. CDR1 and CDR2 (germline): LNHDA, SQIVND (reference sequence). Trimming left V 7 bases short and J 0 bases short, with 12 bases between.

The chain is built from TRBV6-6 and TRBJ2-1; 12 nucleotides match TRBD2. The CDR3 sequence is 15 residues long. Germline V CDR1 and CDR2: MNHNY, SVGAGI (reference sequence). J lost 6 bases, V lost 6 bases, and 6 bases had no gene match. The CDR3 DNA reads as TGTGCCAGCAGATTGACTAGCGGGAGTACCAATGAGCAGTTCTTC. Protein: CASRLTSGSTNEQFF.

The chain recombines TRBV18 with TRBJ2-7; D unclear. CDR3 length: 14 amino acids. V was clipped by 3 bases and J by 2 bases, with 11 bases between them. Germline lookup yields CDR1 KGHSH and CDR2 LQKENI. The CDR3 DNA follows: TGTGCCAGCTCACCGGGCAGCCAAACCTACGAGCAGTACGTC. Its translation: CASSPGSQTYEQYV.

The V call is TRBV6-6, the J call TRBJ1-5, with D possibly TRBD1 on 6 matching bases. In germline, CDR1 is MNHNY, CDR2 SVGAGI (reference sequence). Trimming pared 11 bases from V and 2 bases from J, leaving 13 bases between. The CDR3 extends over 13 amino acids. The CDR3 DNA reads TGTGCCGGTAACAGGGATGGCAATCAGCCCCAGCATTTT. Translated: CAGNRDGNQPQHF.

The CDR3 loop is CASSQDGGRALLYNEQFF. Written as DNA, the CDR3 is TGTGCCAGCAGCCAAGACGGTGGGAGGGCCCTCCTCTACAATGAGCAGTTCTTC. This rearrangement joins TRBV14 to TRBJ2-1; 7 nucleotides agree with TRBD2. After removal of 0 bases from V and 3 bases from J, the junction contained 11 bases not matched to a gene. The CDR3 length is 18 residues. Per the germline V gene, CDR1 is SGHDN and CDR2 is FVKESK.

This clone has just one count. This chain links TRBV10-3 with TRBJ2-7, with 12 bases identical to TRBD2. Germline CDR1 is ENHRY and CDR2 is SYGVKD. J gave up 0 bases and V 6 bases, and 3 bases lay outside the gene matches. This CDR3 is built from 15 residues. In nucleotides, the CDR3 is TGTGCCATCAGCCTGACTAGCGGGAGCTCCTACGAGCAGTACTTC. This translates into CAISLTSGSSYEQYF.

The V gene is TRBV19, the J gene TRBJ1-5; 8 bases match TRBD1. With 10 bases clipped from V and 4 bases from J, the junction kept 9 bases outside the gene matches. CDR1 is LNHDA, CDR2 SQIVND, per germline (reference sequence). CDR3 length: 14 residues. The CDR3 DNA reads as TGTGCCACCTCGGACAGGGTACGTAATCAGCCCCAGCATTTT. Residues: CATSDRVRNQPQHF. The entire variable domain, with the rest obtained from reference TRBV19 and TRBJ1-5, is as follows: DGGITQSPKYLFRKEGQNVTLSCEQNLNHDAMYWYRQDPGQGLRLIYYSQIVNDFQKGDIAEGYSVSREKKESFPLTVTSAQKNPTAFYLCATSDRVRNQPQHFGDGTRLSIL.

The chain employs TRBV18 and TRBJ2-7, with TRBD1 as a possible D gene (5 bases). The CDR3 runs 12 residues. The V gene lost 5 bases and the J gene lost 4 bases, with 9 bases spanning the gap. Germline V lookup: CDR1 KGHSH, CDR2 LQKENI. CDR3 sequence: CASSSRDYEQYF. In nucleotides, the CDR3 is TGTGCCAGCTCATCCAGGGATTACGAGCAGTACTTC.

The CDR3 nucleotides read TGTGCCAGTAGTATAGATAGTCCCGGACTGAATTCCTACGAGCAGTACTTC. The encoded protein is CASSIDSPGLNSYEQYF. J is TRBJ2-7 and V is TRBV19; D is perhaps TRBD2 (5 bases). Germline lookup yields CDR1 LNHDA and CDR2 SQIVND (reference sequence). The CDR3 has 17 amino acids. V was shortened by 0 bases and J by 1 base, with 16 bases between the two germline ends.

The chain uses TRBV6-5 and TRBJ2-5; 9 bases match TRBD2. Germline CDR1 is MNHEY and CDR2 is SVGAGI. The CDR3 runs to 15 residues. V gave up 7 bases and J gave up 2 bases; unmatched junction bases: 8. CDR3 residues: CASIDSGGSQETQYF. CDR3 DNA: TGTGCCAGCATTGATAGCGGGGGATCACAAGAGACCCAGTACTTC.

The chain uses TRBV7-9 and TRBJ2-3, with TRBD2 as a possible D gene (6 bases). V was shortened by 2 bases and J by 2 bases, with 8 bases between the two germline ends. Germline V lookup: CDR1 SEHNR, CDR2 FQNEAQ (reference sequence). The CDR3 is 14 amino acids. CDR3 loop: CASSLSGYTDTQYF. The CDR3 DNA is TGTGCCAGCAGCTTAAGCGGGTACACAGATACGCAGTATTTT.

J is TRBJ1-5 and V is TRBV7-9, with TRBD1 identical over 8 bases. The CDR3 loop spans 14 amino acids. The ends lost 5 bases at V and 5 bases at J; junction bases unmatched: 5. Per germline, CDR1 SEHNR and CDR2 FQNEAQ (reference sequence). CDR3 bases: TGTGCCAGCAGCCCCGGACAGGGCCATCAGCCCCAGCATTTT. Its protein product is CASSPGQGHQPQHF.

The chain has TRBV19 and TRBJ2-1, with 11 bases lining up with TRBD2. The junction had 5 bases not matched to a gene; V was cut back by 10 bases and J by 3 bases. The germline V gene encodes CDR1 LNHDA and CDR2 SQIVND (reference sequence). This CDR3 contains 14 residues. CDR3 in DNA: TGTGCCACCCGACTAGCGGGACTCTACAATGAGCAGTTCTTC. Its translation is CATRLAGLYNEQFF.

The V and J genes are TRBV11-2 and TRBJ2-1; D call uncertain. The germline gives CDR1 SGHAT, CDR2 FQNNGV. The CDR3 has 14 amino acids. V was shortened by 0 bases and J by 7 bases, with 10 bases between the two germline ends. CDR3 in amino acids: CASSLDRVENEQFF. The CDR3 nucleotides are TGTGCCAGCAGCTTAGATCGTGTGGAGAATGAGCAGTTCTTC.

This clone was recorded once. The V and J genes are TRBV2 and TRBJ2-5; D is undetermined. The CDR3 extends over 11 amino acids. Trimming removed 5 bases from V and 2 bases from J, with 3 bases in between. Germline lookup yields CDR1 SNHLY and CDR2 FYNNEI. The chain's CDR3 is CASSQQETQYF. CDR3 in DNA: TGTGCCAGCAGTCAACAAGAGACCCAGTACTTC.